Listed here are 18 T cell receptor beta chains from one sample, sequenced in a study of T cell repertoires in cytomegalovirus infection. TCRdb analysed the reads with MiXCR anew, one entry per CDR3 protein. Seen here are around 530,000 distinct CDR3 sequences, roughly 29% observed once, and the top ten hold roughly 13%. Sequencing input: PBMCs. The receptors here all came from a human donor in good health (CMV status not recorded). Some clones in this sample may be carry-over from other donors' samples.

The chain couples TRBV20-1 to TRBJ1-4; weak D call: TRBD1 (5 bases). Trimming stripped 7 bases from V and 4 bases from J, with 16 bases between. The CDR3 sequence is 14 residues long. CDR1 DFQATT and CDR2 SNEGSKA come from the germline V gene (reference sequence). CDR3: CSVETRTHNEKLFF. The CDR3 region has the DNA TGCAGTGTTGAAACGAGGACACATAATGAAAAACTGTTTTTT.

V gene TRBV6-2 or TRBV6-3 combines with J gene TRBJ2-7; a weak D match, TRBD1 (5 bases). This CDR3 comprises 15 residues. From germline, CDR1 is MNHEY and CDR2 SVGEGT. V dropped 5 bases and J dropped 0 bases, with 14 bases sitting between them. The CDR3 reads CASSHRQLSSYEQYV. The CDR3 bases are TGTGCCAGCAGTCACAGACAGCTGAGCTCCTACGAGCAGTACGTC.

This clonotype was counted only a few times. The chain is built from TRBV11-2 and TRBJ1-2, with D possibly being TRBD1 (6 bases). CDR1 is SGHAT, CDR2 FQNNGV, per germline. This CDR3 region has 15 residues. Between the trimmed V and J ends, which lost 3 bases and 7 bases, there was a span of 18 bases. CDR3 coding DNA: TGTGCCAGCAGCTTCATCAGGGGACCACTTGGTGGCTACACCTTC. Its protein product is CASSFIRGPLGGYTF. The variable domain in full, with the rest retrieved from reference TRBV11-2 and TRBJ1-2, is EAGVAQSPRYKIIEKRQSVAFWCNPISGHATLYWYQQILGQGPKLLIQFQNNGVVDDSQLPKDRFSAERLKGVDSTLKIQPAKLEDSAVYLCASSFIRGPLGGYTFGSGTRLTVV.

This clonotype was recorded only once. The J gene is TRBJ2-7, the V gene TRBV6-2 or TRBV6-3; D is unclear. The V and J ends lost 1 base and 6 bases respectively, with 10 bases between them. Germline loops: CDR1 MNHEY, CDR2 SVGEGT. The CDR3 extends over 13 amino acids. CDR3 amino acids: CASSYFGVLEQYF. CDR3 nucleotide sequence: TGTGCCAGCAGTTACTTTGGCGTCCTCGAGCAGTACTTC.

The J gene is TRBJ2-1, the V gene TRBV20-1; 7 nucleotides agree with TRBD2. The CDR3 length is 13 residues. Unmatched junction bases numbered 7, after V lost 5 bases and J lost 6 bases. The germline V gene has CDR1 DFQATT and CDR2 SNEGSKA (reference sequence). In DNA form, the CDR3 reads TGCAGTGCTGGGGGGGATTTTGGCAATGAGCAGTTCTTC. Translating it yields CSAGGDFGNEQFF.

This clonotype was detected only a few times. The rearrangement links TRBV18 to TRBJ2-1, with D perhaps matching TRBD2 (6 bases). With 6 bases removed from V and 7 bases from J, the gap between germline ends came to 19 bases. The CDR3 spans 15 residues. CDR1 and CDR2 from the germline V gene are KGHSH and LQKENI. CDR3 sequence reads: CASSPTARLENEQFF. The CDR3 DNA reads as TGTGCCAGCTCCCCAACCGCACGACTAGAGAATGAGCAGTTCTTC.

The CDR3 sequence is CASSVGANSANTGELFF. The CDR3 DNA follows: TGTGCCAGCAGTGTTGGAGCAAACAGCGCGAACACCGGGGAGCTGTTTTTT. The rearrangement links TRBV25-1 to TRBJ2-2; D gene unclear. Trimming cost V 4 bases and J 0 bases, with 15 bases left between them. The CDR3 spans 17 residues. Per the germline V gene, CDR1 is MGHDK and CDR2 is SYGVNS.

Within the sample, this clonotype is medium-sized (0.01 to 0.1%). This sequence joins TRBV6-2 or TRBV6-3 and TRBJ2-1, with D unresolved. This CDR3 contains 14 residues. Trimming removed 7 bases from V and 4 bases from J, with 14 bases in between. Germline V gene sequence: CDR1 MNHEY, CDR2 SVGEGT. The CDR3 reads CASTDRQEYNEQFF. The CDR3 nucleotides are TGTGCCAGCACCGACCGGCAGGAGTACAATGAGCAGTTCTTC.

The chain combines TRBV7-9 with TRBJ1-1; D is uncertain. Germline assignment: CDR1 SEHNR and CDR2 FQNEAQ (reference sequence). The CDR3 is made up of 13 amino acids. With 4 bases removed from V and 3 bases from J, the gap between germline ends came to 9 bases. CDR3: CASSWEVDTEAFF. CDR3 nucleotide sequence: TGTGCCAGCAGCTGGGAGGTTGACACTGAAGCTTTCTTT.

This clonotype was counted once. CDR3 protein: CSADKQNNEQFF. In nucleotides, the CDR3 is TGCAGTGCTGATAAACAGAACAATGAGCAGTTCTTC. V gene TRBV20-1 combines with J gene TRBJ2-1; unclear D gene. Trimming took off 5 bases at V and 5 bases at J, with 10 bases between the two ends. This CDR3 is built from 12 residues. Looked up from germline, CDR1 is DFQATT and CDR2 is SNEGSKA (reference sequence).

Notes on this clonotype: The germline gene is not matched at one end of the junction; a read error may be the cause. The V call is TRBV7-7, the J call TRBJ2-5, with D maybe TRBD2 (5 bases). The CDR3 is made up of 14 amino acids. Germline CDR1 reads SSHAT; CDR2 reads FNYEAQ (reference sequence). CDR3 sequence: CASSIGLGQETQYF. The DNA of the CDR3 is TGTGCTAGCAGCATTGGACTGGGCCAAGAGACCCAGTACTTC. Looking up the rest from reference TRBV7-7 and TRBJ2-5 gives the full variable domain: GAGVSQSPRYKVTKRGQDVTLRCDPISSHATLYWYQQALGQGPEFLTYFNYEAQPDKSGLPSDRFSAERPEGSISTLTIQRTEQRDSAMYRCASSIGLGQETQYFGPGTRLLVL.

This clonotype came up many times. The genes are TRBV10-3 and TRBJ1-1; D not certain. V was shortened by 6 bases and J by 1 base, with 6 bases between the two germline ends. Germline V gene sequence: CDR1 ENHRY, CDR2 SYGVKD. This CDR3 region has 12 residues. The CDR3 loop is CAIRDGNTEAFF. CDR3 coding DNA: TGTGCCATCAGGGACGGGAACACTGAAGCTTTCTTT.

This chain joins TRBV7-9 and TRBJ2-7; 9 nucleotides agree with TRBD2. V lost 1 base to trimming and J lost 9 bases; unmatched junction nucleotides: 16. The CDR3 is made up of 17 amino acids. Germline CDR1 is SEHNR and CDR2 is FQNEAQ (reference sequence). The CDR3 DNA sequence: TGTGCCAGCAGCTTAGGTAGCGGTTTTAGCGGGAGTTCCGCGCAGTACGTC. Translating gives CASSLGSGFSGSSAQYV.

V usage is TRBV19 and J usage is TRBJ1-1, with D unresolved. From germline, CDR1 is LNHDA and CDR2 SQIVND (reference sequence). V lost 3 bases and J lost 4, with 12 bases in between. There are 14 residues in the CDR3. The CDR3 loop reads CASSIREEGTEAFF. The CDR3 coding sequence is TGTGCCAGTAGTATTAGGGAGGAAGGCACTGAAGCTTTCTTT.

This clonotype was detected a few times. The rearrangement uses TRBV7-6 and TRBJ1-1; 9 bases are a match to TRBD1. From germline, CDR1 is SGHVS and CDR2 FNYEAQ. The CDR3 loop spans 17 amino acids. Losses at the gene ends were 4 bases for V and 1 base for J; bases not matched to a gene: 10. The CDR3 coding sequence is TGTGCCAGCAGCTCCGGGGGGACAGGGTTCGCGAACACTGAAGCTTTCTTT. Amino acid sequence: CASSSGGTGFANTEAFF.

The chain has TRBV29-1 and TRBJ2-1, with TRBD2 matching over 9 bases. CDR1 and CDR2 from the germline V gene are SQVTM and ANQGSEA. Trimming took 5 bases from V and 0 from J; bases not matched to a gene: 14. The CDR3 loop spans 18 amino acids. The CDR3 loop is CSVIRTRREGHSYNEQFF. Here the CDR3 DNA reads TGCAGCGTTATCCGGACTAGGCGGGAGGGCCACTCCTACAATGAGCAGTTCTTC.

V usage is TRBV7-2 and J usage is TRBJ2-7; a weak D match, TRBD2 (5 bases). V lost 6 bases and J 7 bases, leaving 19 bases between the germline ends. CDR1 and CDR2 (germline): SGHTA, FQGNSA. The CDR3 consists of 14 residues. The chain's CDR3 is CASSYGRQTGEQYF. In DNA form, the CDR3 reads TGTGCCAGCAGTTACGGGCGGCAGACGGGGGAGCAGTACTTC.

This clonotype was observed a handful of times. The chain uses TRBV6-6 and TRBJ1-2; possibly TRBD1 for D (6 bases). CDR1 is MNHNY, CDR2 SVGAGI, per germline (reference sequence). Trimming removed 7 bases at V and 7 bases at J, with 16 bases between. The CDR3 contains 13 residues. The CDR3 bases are TGTGCCAGCACCGTAACAGGGTTCCTTGGCTACACCTTC. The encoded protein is CASTVTGFLGYTF.